The sequence of this TCR beta chain was determined in a study of long-term antiretroviral therapy in people with HIV (dated by TCRdb to the early 2020s). Study-wide context: The earliest samples were collected roughly a decade before the 2015 WHO recommendation for immediate ART, at a time when ART was usually postponed until CD4 counts fell. A retrospective serial study tested whether ART initiation and durable HIV suppression were associated with changes in peripheral blood TRB repertoire composition and diversity. A total of 150 to 200 cryopreserved PBMC samples came from approximately 30 adults with confirmed HIV infection and were collected serially over a mean of roughly six years (range 1-12). Test extractions of a monoclonal T-cell line alongside about 35 polyclonal samples showed no cross-contamination during QIAcube processing. About two fifths of the roughly 30 participants with HIV were female. The paper's findings and limits, for the study overall: Inferences about post-ART repertoire changes were limited because no data were available on ART adherence, viral resistance or therapy changes. The repertoire was dominated across all time points by expanded TRB clones identified before ART initiation, although this dominance was seen to fluctuate and to decrease in many PLHIV after ART. Starting ART was linked to a significant rise in TRB diversity, yet even after long-term ART the diversity remained significantly lower than in transplant donor controls. Since PBMC availability was limited, sequencing covered only the TCR beta chain, with no alpha chain pairing. Because pre-ART samples had limited cell numbers, profiling was done on unsorted PBMC rather than on sorted CD4+ and CD8+ T cells. CDR3 length ranges in HIV repertoires were narrower than in controls, and network structure suggested an antigen-experienced repertoire with only a slight naive shift after ART. The samples were dated from about 2003 to 2017, and the ART regimens that were used may be less effective than current ART regimens.

Comments on this clone: Its antigen is not yet known. It has no much larger one-base neighbor in the sample; base qualities were not kept.

The immunoSEQ hsTCRB v3.0 assay was used at survey level resolution to sequence the TRB variable region. The targeted TRB sequencing depth was roughly 40,000-55,000 T-cell genomes per sample. TRB libraries were pooled and sequenced on an Illumina MiSeq using a v3 150-cycle kit. As for how the authors treated the data: Repertoire analysis was run in R within a reproducible Nextflow workflow that covered QC, data transformation and analysis. LymphoSeq2, an R package for exploring AIRR-Seq data, was used to implement the custom analyses. Several samples yielding fewer than 5000 total TRB sequences were excluded, leaving more than 150 analyzed HIV repertoires. Among the 190 or so HIV repertoires that were kept, almost 60 were collected before ART initiation and under 150 were collected after ART initiation. Repertoires were downsampled to 5000 TRB nucleotide sequences, with summary statistics averaged over 100 downsampling iterations. The analysis kept only TRB sequences whose CDR3 regions were at least seven amino acids long. Diversity was measured with a Shannon entropy-derived clonality score and the Gini coefficient. In repertoire networks, the top 5000 CDR3 amino acid sequences were linked whenever an edit distance of one separated two sequences. For TRB CDR3 amino acid sequences, GLIPH2 was used to predict antigen specificity groups and MHC restriction. To flag known associations with CMV, EBV, HIV or tissue antigens, CDR3 amino acid sequences were compared against VDJdb and McPAS-TCR. Pre-ART, post-ART and control groups were compared with Wilcoxon signed-rank tests and Holm-Bonferroni correction. TCRdb obtained this table from immuneACCESS and retained in-frame rearrangements with V and J assigned. These tables miss some clones; where compared with another copy, unresolved V genes account for less than half of the shortfall, and the remainder is unexplained. The DNA was the basis for D and trimming; V, J and clone size are from that table. For this sample there are around 12,000 clones; around three quarters appear just once. Roughly 12% of the sample is in the top ten clones.

The junction carries 5 bases between V and J, which are trimmed by 0 bases and 5 bases respectively. Per the germline V gene, MNHEY is the CDR1 and SVGAGI is the CDR2. Including cysteine and phenylalanine, the CDR3 has 13 amino acids. Here the CDR3 DNA is all that survives: 39 bases in frame from base 1. To be included, a participant needed at least one PBMC sample from before ART initiation plus at least two post-ART samples. Treatment was received in the United States of America by all participants with HIV. Cryopreserved samples of about 0.95-11 million PBMC were thawed and washed before DNA extraction. At the time of the earliest PBMC sample, participants with HIV were aged between roughly 20 and 54 years. Per participant, PBMC samples came from 1-4 timepoints prior to ART initiation and 2-8 timepoints following ART initiation, for a median of 7 samples. Serial HIV viral load, CD4+ T-cell count, ART history and demographic data were obtained for every participant. A Qiagen kit on a QIAcube was used to extract genomic DNA from unsorted PBMC, with samples processed in batches of 12.

Here the sequenced sample was unsorted PBMCs, taken 0.8 years before starting antiretroviral therapy. The TCR was taken from a middle-aged woman with HIV. The V and J genes are TRBV6-5 and TRBJ1-5, with no D gene named confidently. The DNA reads as follows: TGTGCCAGCAGTTACTCGAGGGATCAGCCCCAGCATTTT. It specifies CASSYSRDQPQHF.